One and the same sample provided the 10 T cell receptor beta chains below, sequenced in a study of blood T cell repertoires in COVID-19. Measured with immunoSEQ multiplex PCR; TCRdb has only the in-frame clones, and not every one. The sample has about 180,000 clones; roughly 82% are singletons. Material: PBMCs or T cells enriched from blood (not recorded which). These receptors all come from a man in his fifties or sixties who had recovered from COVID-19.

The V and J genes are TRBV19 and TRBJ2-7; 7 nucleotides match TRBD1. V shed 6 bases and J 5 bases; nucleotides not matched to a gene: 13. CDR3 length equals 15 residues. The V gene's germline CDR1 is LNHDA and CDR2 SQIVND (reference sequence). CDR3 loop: CASSKPRQGGDEQYF. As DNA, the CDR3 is TGTGCCAGTAGCAAACCCCGACAGGGCGGTGACGAGCAGTACTTC. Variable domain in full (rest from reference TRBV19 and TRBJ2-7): DGGITQSPKYLFRKEGQNVTLSCEQNLNHDAMYWYRQDPGQGLRLIYYSQIVNDFQKGDIAEGYSVSREKKESFPLTVTSAQKNPTAFYLCASSKPRQGGDEQYFGPGTRLTVT.

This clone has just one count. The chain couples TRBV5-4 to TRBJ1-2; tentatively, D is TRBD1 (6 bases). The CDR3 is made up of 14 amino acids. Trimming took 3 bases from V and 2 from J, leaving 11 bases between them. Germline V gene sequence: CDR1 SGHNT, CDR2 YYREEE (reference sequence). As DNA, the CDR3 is TGTGCCAGCAGCTCGGGGACACTCAACTATGGCTACACCTTC. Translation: CASSSGTLNYGYTF.

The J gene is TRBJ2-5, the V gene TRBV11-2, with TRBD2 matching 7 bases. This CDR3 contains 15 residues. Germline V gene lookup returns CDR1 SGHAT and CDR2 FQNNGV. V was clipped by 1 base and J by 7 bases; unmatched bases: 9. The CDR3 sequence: CASSLVRGERATQYF. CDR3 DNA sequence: TGTGCCAGCAGCTTAGTCCGGGGGGAGAGGGCGACCCAGTACTTC.

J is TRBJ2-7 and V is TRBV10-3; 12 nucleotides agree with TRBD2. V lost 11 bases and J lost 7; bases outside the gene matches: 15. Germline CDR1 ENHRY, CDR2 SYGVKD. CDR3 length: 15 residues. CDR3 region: CASRPRLAGAEEQYF. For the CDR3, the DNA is TGTGCCTCGCGACCCAGACTAGCGGGGGCCGAGGAGCAGTACTTC.

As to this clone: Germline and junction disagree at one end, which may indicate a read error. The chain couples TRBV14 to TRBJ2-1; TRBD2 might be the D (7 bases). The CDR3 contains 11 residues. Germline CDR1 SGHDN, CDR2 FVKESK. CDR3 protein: CASSQGGGPIF. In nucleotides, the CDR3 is TGTGCCAGCAGCCAAGGCGGGGGCCCGATCTTC.

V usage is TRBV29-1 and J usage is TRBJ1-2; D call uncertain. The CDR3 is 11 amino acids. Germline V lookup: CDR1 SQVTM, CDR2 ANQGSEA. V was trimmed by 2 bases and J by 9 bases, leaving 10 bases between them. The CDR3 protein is CSVELEWSYTF. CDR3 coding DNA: TGCAGCGTTGAATTGGAGTGGAGCTACACCTTC.

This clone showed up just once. CDR3 amino acids: CASSQSPGQPQHF. CDR3 coding DNA: TGTGCCAGCAGCCAGAGCCCTGGTCAGCCCCAGCATTTT. This rearrangement joins TRBV3-1 (or the pseudogene TRBV3-2) to TRBJ1-5; D is unresolved. The V and J ends lost 3 bases and 6 bases respectively, with 9 bases between them. Germline lookup yields CDR1 LGHDT and CDR2 YNNKEL (reference sequence). The CDR3 extends over 13 amino acids.

The CDR3 reads CASSMGAGVQETQYF. In nucleotides, the CDR3 is TGTGCCAGTAGTATGGGAGCGGGGGTCCAAGAGACCCAGTACTTC. The gene calls are TRBV19 and TRBJ2-5, with TRBD2 matching over 8 bases. CDR3 length: 15 amino acids. Germline CDR1 reads LNHDA; CDR2 reads SQIVND (reference sequence). The J segment lost 1 base and the V segment lost 3 bases, leaving 4 bases of the junction unmatched.

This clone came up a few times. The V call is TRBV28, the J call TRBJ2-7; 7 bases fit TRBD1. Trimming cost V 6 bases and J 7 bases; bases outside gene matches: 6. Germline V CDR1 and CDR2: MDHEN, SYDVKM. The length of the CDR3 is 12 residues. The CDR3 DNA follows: TGTGCCAGCAGAAGACAGGGCTGGGAGCAGTACTTC. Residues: CASRRQGWEQYF.

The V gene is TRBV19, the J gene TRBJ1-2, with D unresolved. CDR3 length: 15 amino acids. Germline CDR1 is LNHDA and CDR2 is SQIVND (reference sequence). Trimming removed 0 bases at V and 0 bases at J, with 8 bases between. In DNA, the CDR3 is TGTGCCAGTAGTATAGAAGGACTCGCTAACTATGGCTACACCTTC. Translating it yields CASSIEGLANYGYTF.